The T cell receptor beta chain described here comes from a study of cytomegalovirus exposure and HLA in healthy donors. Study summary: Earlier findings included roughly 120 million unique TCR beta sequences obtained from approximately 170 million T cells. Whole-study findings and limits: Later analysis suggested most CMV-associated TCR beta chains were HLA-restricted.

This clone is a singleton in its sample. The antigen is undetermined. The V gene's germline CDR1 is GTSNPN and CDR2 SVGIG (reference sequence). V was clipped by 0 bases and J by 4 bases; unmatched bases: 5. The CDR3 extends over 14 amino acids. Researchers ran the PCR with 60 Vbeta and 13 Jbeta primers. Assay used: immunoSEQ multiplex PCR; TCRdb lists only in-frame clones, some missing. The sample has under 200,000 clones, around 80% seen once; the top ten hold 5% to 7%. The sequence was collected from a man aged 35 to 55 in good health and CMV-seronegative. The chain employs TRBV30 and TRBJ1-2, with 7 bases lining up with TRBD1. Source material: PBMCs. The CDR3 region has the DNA TGTGCCTGGAGTGTACCGGGACAGTCCTATGGCTACACCTTC. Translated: CAWSVPGQSYGYTF. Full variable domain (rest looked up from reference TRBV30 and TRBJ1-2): SQTIHQWPATLVQPVGSPLSLECTVEGTSNPNLYWYRQAAGRGLQLLFYSVGIGQISSEVPQNLSASRPQDRQFILSSKKLLLSDSGFYLCAWSVPGQSYGYTFGSGTRLTVV.